Included here is one T cell receptor (beta chain) sequence, with context. The entry originates in a study of T cell responses to AZD1222 COVID-19 vaccine. Produced via immunoSEQ multiplex PCR; TCRdb's table is partial and in-frame only. The table lists 150,000 to 200,000 clones, around 90% of them singletons. Germline V CDR1 and CDR2: MDHEN, SYDVKM. This CDR3 comprises 12 residues. Trimming pared 6 bases from V and 8 bases from J, leaving 8 bases between. This sample comprised peripheral blood, obtained on day 0 of AZD1222 vaccination. The source is an adult in good health. The chain combines TRBV28 with TRBJ1-6; D gene uncertain. CDR3: CASSYIYSPLHF. The CDR3 DNA reads TGTGCCAGCAGCTACATCTATTCACCCCTCCACTTT.